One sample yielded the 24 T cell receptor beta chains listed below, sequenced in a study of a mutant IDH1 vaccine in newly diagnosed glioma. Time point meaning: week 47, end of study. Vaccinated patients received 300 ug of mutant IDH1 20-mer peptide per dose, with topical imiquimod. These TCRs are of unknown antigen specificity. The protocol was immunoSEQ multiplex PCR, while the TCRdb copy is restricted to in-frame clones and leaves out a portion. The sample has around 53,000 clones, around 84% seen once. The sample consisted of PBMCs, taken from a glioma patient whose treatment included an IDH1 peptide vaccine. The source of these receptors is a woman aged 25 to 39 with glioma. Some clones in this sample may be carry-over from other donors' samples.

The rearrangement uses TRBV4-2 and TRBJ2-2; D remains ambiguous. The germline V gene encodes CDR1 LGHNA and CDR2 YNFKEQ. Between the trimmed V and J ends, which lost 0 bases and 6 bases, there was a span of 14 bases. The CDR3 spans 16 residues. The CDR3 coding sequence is TGTGCCAGCAGCCAAGATATGAGGTCCGGCGCCGGGGAGCTGTTTTTT. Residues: CASSQDMRSGAGELFF.

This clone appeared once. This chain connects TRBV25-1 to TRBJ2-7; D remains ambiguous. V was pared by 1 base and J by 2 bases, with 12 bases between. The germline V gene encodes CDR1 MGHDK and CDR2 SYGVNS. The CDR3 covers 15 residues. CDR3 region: CASSESGVPTYEQYF. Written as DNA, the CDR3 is TGTGCCAGCAGTGAATCGGGCGTCCCGACCTACGAGCAGTACTTC.

CDR3 nucleotide sequence: TGTGCCAGCAGCTTAAGCCCCCCGGCGGGGGCCCTCTATGGCTACACCTTC. It translates to CASSLSPPAGALYGYTF. The chain carries TRBV11-2 and TRBJ1-2; TRBD1 is a possible D gene (6 bases). CDR3 length: 17 residues. V lost 2 bases to trimming and J lost 4 bases, with 20 bases between them. Germline V gene lookup returns CDR1 SGHAT and CDR2 FQNNGV.

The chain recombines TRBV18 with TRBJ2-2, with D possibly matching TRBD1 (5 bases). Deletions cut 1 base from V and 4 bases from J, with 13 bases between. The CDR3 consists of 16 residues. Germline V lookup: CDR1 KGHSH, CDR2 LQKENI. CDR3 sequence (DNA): TGTGCCAGCTCACCACTGACAGCGTTGGGCACCGGGGAGCTGTTTTTT. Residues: CASSPLTALGTGELFF. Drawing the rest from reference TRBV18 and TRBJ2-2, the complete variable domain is NAGVMQNPRHLVRRRGQEARLRCSPMKGHSHVYWYRQLPEEGLKFMVYLQKENIIDESGMPKERFSAEFPKEGPSILRIQQVVRGDSAAYFCASSPLTALGTGELFFGEGSRLTVL.

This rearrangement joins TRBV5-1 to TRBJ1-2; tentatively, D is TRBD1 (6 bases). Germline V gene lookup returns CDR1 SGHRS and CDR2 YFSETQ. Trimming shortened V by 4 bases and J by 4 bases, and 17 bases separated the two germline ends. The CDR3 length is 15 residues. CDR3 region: CASSGGGDRGYGYTF. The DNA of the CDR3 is TGCGCCAGCAGCGGAGGGGGGGACCGAGGCTATGGCTACACCTTC.

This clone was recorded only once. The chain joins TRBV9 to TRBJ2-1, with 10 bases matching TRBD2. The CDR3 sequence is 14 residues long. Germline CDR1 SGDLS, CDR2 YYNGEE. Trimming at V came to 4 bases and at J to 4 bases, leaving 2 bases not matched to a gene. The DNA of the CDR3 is TGTGCCAGCAGCTTAGCGGGAGGTTACAATGAGCAGTTCTTC. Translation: CASSLAGGYNEQFF.

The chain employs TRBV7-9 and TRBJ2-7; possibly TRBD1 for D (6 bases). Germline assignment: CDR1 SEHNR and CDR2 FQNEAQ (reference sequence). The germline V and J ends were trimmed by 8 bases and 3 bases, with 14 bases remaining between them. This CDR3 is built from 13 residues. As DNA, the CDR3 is TGTGCCAGCGGCCAGGTGGACAGCTACGAGCAGTACTTC. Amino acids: CASGQVDSYEQYF.

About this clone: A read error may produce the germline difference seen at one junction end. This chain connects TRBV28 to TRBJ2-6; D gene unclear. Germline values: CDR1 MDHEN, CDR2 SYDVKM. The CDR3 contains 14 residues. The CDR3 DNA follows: TGTGCCAGCAATTTAAACTCTGGGGCCAACGTCCTGACTTTC. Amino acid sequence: CASNLNSGANVLTF.

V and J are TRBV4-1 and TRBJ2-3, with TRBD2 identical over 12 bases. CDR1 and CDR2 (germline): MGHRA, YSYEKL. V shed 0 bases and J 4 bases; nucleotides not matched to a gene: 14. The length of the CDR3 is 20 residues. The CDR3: CASSQDPPGLAGPFPDTQYF. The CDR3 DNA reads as TGCGCCAGCAGCCAAGATCCTCCCGGACTAGCGGGACCCTTCCCAGATACGCAGTATTTT.

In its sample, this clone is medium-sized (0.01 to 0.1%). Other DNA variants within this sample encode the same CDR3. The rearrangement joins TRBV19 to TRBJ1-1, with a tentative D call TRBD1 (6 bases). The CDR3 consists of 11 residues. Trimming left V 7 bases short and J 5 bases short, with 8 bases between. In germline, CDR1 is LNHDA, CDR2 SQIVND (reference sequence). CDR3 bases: TGTGCCAGTAAGGGGGTTACTGAAGCTTTCTTT. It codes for CASKGVTEAFF.

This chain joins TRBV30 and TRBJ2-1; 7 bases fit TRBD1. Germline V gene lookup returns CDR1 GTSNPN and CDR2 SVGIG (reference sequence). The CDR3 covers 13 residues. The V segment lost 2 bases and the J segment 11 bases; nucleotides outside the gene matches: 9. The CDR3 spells CAWSTQGTAKQFF. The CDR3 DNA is TGTGCCTGGAGTACCCAGGGGACAGCAAAGCAGTTCTTC. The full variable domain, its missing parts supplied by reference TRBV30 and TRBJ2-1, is SQTIHQWPATLVQPVGSPLSLECTVEGTSNPNLYWYRQAAGRGLQLLFYSVGIGQISSEVPQNLSASRPQDRQFILSSKKLLLSDSGFYLCAWSTQGTAKQFFGPGTRLTVL.

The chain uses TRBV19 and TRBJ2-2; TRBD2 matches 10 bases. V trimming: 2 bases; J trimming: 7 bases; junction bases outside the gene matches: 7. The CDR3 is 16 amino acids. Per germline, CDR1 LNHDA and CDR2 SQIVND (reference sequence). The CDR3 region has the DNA TGTGCCAGTAGTATATTAGCGGGAGGAGTAAACGGGGAGCTGTTTTTT. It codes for CASSILAGGVNGELFF.

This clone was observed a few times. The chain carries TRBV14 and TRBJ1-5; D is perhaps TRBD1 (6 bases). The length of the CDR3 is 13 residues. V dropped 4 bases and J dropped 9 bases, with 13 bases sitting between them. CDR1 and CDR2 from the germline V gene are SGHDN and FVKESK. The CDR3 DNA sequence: TGTGCCAGCAGCCGAACGATGACAGGGCCCCAGCATTTT. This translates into CASSRTMTGPQHF.

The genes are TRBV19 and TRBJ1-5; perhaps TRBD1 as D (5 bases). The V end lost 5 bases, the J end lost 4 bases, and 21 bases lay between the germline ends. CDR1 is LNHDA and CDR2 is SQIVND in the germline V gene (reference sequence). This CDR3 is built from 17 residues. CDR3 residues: CASSPPGGAWGNQPQHF. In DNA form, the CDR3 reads TGTGCCAGTAGTCCCCCGGGAGGTGCTTGGGGGAATCAGCCCCAGCATTTT. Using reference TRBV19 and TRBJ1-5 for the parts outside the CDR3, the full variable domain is DGGITQSPKYLFRKEGQNVTLSCEQNLNHDAMYWYRQDPGQGLRLIYYSQIVNDFQKGDIAEGYSVSREKKESFPLTVTSAQKNPTAFYLCASSPPGGAWGNQPQHFGDGTRLSIL.

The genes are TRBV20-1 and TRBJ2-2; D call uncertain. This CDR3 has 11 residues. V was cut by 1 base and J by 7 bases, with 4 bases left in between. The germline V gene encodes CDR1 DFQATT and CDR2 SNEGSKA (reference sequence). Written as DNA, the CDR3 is TGCAGTGCTAGAGTAGTCGGGGAGCTGTTTTTT. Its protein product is CSARVVGELFF.

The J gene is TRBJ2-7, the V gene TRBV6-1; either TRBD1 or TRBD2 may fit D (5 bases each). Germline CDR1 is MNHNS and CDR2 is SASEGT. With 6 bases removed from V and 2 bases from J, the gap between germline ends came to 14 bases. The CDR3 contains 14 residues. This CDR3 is CASSHGTIAYEQYF. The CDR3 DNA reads TGTGCCAGCAGCCACGGGACGATTGCCTACGAGCAGTACTTC.

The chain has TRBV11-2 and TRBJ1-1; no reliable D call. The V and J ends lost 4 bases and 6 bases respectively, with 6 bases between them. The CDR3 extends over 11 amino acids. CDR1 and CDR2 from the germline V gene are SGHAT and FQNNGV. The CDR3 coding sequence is TGTGCCAGCAGCTCCGGTGCTGAAGCTTTCTTT. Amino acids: CASSSGAEAFF. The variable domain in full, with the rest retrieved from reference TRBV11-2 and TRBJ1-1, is EAGVAQSPRYKIIEKRQSVAFWCNPISGHATLYWYQQILGQGPKLLIQFQNNGVVDDSQLPKDRFSAERLKGVDSTLKIQPAKLEDSAVYLCASSSGAEAFFGQGTRLTVV.

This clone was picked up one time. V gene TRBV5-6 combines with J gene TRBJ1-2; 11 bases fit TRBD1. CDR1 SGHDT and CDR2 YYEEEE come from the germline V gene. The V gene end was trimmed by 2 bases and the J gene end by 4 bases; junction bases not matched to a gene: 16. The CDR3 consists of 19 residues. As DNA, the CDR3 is TGTGCCAGCAGCTTCGGAGGACCGGGACAGGGGGTAAGGACCTATGGCTACACCTTC. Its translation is CASSFGGPGQGVRTYGYTF. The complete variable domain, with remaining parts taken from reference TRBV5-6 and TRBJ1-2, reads DAGVTQSPTHLIKTRGQQVTLRCSPKSGHDTVSWYQQALGQGPQFIFQYYEEEERQRGNFPDRFSGHQFPNYSSELNVNALLLGDSALYLCASSFGGPGQGVRTYGYTFGSGTRLTVV.

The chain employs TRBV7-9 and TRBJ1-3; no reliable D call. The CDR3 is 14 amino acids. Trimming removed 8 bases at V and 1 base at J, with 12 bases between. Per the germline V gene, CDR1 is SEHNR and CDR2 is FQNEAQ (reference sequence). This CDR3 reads CASGQVLSGNTIYF. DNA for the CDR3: TGTGCCAGCGGCCAGGTCTTATCTGGAAACACCATATATTTT.

CDR3 sequence: CASSYRPDNEQFF. The CDR3 DNA reads TGTGCCAGCAGTTACCGGCCAGACAATGAGCAGTTCTTC. The chain is built from TRBV6-5 and TRBJ2-1; D remains unclear. Between the trimmed V and J ends, which lost 2 bases and 5 bases, there was a span of 7 bases. The CDR3 length is 13 residues. Germline CDR1 and CDR2: MNHEY and SVGAGI.

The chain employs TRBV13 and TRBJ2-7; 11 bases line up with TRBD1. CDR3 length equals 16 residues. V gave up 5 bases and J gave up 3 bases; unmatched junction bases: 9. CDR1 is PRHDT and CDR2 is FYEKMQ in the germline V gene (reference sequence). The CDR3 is CASSPSLGTGGYEQYF. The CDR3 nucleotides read TGTGCCAGCAGCCCATCTCTAGGGACAGGGGGCTACGAGCAGTACTTC.

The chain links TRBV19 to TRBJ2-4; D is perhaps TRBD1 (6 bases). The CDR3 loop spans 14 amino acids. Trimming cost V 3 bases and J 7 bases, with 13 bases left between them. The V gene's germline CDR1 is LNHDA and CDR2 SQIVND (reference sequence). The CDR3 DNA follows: TGTGCCAGTAGTATTTTTTCACAGGGTAACATTCAGTACTTC. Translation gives CASSIFSQGNIQYF.

The CDR3 nucleotides read TGTGCCAGCAGTTTCCCGGGACTGGGGCCCCAGCATTTT. Amino acid sequence: CASSFPGLGPQHF. The chain couples TRBV28 to TRBJ1-5; maybe TRBD1 (5 bases). The CDR3 is 13 residues long. Germline CDR1 and CDR2: MDHEN and SYDVKM. Trimming removed 3 bases from V and 9 bases from J, with 12 bases in between.

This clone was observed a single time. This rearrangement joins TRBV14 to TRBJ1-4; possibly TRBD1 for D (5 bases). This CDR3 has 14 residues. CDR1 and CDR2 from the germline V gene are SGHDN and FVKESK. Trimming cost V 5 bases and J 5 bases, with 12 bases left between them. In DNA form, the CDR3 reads TGTGCCAGCAGCACGGGGCAGAAGAATGAAAAACTGTTTTTT. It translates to CASSTGQKNEKLFF.